The sample holds a few counts of the clone carrying this T cell receptor beta chain. With V trimmed by 10 bases and J by 2 bases, 29 bases remained unmatched. CDR3 length equals 20 residues. Germline V gives CDR1 MNHEY, CDR2 SVGEGT. This sample stems from a study of blood T cells in healthy people across ages. PCR was performed a second time for roughly 7 to 12 cycles using a sample-barcoded 5' primer and a J-beta primer mix. TCRdb analysed the 5' RACE reads with MiXCR anew, one entry per CDR3 protein. This sample has 1.8 million or so distinct CDR3 sequences, with about two fifths found just once. This chain uses TRBV6-2 or TRBV6-3 with TRBJ2-7; 7 nucleotides agree with TRBD1. The sequence was collected from a human donor in good health. The sample was blood. The chain's CDR3 is CATDRRVSPHIGLATYEQYF. Here the CDR3 DNA reads TGTGCCACGGACAGGCGAGTAAGCCCCCACATTGGGCTCGCGACCTACGAGCAGTACTTC.